The clone carrying this T cell receptor beta chain was seen ten or more times. Its specificity is not known. The data originate from a study of T cell repertoires in cytomegalovirus infection. Looking at the study overall: Matching HLA type and CMV infection were both indicated by public TCR beta signatures. General study findings and limits: Ex vivo responses were dominated by HLA-C-restricted CMV-specific TCR beta clonotypes. Cumulative public TCR beta family frequency identified carriers of CMV plus the relevant HLA.

This CDR3 contains 15 residues. The germline V gene encodes CDR1 SGHVS and CDR2 FQNEAQ. Trimming took off 2 bases at V and 6 bases at J, with 13 bases between the two ends. TCRdb analysed the reads with MiXCR anew, one entry per CDR3 protein. The table shows about 300,000 distinct CDR3 sequences, with around 9.1% occurring only once. J is TRBJ2-2 and V is TRBV7-8; tentative D call: TRBD2 (6 bases). Material for sequencing was PBMCs. The clonotype originates from a human donor in good health (CMV status not recorded). Some clones in this sample may be carry-over from other donors' samples. CDR3 region: CASSLKIGGPGELFF. For the CDR3, the DNA is TGTGCCAGCAGCTTAAAGATCGGAGGGCCCGGGGAGCTGTTTTTT.